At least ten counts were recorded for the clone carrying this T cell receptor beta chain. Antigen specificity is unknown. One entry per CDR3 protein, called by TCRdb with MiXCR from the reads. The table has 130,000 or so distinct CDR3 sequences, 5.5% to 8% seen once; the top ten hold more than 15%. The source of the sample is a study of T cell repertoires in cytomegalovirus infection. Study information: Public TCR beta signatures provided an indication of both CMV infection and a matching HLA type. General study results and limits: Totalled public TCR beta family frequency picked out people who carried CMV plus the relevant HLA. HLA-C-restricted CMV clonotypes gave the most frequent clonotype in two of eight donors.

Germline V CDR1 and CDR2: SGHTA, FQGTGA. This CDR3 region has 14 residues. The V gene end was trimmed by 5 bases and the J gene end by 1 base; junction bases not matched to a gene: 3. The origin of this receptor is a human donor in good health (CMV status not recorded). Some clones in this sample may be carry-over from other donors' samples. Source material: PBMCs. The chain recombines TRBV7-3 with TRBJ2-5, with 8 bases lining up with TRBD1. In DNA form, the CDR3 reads TGTGCCAGCAGCCCGGACAGGGTCCAAGAGACCCAGTACTTC. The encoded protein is CASSPDRVQETQYF.